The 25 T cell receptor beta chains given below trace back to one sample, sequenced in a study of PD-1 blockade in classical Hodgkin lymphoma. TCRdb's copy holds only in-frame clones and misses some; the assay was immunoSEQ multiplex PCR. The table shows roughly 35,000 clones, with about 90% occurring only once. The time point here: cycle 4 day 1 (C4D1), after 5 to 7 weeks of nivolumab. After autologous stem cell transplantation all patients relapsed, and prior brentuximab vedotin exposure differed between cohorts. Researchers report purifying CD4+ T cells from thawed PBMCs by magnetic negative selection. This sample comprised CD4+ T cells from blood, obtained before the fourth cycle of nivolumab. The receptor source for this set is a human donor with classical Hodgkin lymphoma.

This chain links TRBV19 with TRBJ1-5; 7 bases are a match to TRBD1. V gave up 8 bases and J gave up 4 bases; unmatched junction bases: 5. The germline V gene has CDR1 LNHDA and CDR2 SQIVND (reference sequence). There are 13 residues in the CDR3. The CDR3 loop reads CASGDRANQPQHF. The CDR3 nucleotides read TGTGCCAGTGGGGACAGAGCTAATCAGCCCCAGCATTTT.

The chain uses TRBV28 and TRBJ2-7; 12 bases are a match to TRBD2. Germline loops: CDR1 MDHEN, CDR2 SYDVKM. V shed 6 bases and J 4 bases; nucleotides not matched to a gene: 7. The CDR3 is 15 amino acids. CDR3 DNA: TGTGCCAGCAGCCCCGGACTAGCGGGAACGTACGAGCAGTACTTC. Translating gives CASSPGLAGTYEQYF.

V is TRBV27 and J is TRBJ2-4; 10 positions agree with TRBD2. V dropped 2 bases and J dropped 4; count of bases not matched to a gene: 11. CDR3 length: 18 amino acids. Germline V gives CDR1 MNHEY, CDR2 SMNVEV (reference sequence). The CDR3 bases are TGTGCCAGCAGTTTAGGGGTGAGACTAGCGGGTATGAAAAACATTCAGTACTTC. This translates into CASSLGVRLAGMKNIQYF.

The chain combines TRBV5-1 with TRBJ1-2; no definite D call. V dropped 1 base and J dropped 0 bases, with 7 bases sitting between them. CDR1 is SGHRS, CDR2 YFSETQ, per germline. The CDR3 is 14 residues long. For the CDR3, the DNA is TGCGCCAGCAGCTTGATGCAGGCTAACTATGGCTACACCTTC. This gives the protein CASSLMQANYGYTF.

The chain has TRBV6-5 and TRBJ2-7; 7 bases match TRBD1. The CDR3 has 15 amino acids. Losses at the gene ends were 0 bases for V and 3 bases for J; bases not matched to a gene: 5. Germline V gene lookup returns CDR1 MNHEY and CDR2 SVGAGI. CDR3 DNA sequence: TGTGCCAGCAGTTACTCTGACAGGGTACACTACGAGCAGTACTTC. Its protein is CASSYSDRVHYEQYF.

This CDR3 reads CAWSVFSGRPYEQYF. CDR3 sequence (DNA): TGTGCCTGGAGTGTATTTTCAGGGAGGCCATACGAGCAGTACTTC. The chain has TRBV30 and TRBJ2-7; possible D gene TRBD2, 6 bases. The CDR3 is made up of 15 amino acids. Trimming cost V 0 bases and J 4 bases, with 16 bases left between them. Germline-derived CDR1 and CDR2 are GTSNPN and SVGIG (reference sequence).

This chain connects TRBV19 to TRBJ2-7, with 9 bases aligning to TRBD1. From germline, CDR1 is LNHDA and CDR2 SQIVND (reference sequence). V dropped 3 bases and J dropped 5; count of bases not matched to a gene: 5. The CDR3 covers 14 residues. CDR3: CASSIPDRGDEQYF. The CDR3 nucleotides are TGTGCCAGTAGTATCCCGGACAGGGGTGACGAGCAGTACTTC.

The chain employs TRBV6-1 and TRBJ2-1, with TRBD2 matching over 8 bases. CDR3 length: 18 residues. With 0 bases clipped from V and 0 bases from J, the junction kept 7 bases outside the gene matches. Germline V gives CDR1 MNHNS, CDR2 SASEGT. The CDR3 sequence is CASSEAVTSVGSYNEQFF. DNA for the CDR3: TGTGCCAGCAGTGAAGCAGTGACTAGCGTAGGCTCCTACAATGAGCAGTTCTTC.

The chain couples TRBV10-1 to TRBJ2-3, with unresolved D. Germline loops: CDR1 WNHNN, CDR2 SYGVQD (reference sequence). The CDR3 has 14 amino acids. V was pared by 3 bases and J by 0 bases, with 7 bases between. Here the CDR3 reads CASSDPASTDTQYF. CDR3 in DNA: TGCGCCAGCAGTGATCCGGCTAGCACAGATACGCAGTATTTT.

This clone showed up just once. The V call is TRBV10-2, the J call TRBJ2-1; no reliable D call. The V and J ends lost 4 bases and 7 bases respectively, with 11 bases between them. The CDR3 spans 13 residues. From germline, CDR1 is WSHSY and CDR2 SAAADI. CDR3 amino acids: CASSGRPNNEQFF. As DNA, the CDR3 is TGCGCCAGCAGTGGTCGTCCGAATAATGAGCAGTTCTTC.

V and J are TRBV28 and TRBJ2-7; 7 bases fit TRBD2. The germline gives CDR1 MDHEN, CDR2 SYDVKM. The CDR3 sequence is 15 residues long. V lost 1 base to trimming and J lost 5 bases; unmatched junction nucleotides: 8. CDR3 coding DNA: TGTGCCAGCAGTTTATACACCGCTAGCGGCGACGAGCAGTACTTC. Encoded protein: CASSLYTASGDEQYF.

The CDR3 here is CSAGTPREQYF. In DNA, the CDR3 is TGCAGTGCGGGGACCCCCCGGGAGCAGTACTTC. The chain joins TRBV20-1 to TRBJ2-7; D tentatively reads TRBD1 or TRBD2 (5 bases each). Germline lookup yields CDR1 DFQATT and CDR2 SNEGSKA (reference sequence). This CDR3 is built from 11 residues. Deletions cut 6 bases from V and 7 bases from J, with 13 bases between.

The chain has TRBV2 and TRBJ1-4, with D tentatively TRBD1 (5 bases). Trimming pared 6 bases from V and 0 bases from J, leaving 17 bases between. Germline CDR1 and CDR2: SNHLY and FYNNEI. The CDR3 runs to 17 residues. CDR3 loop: CASRFMEGRATNEKLFF. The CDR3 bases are TGTGCCAGCAGGTTTATGGAGGGGAGGGCAACTAATGAAAAACTGTTTTTT. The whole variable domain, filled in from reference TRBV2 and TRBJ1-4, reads EPEVTQTPSHQVTQMGQEVILRCVPISNHLYFYWYRQILGQKVEFLVSFYNNEISEKSEIFDDQFSVERPDGSNFTLKIRSTKLEDSAMYFCASRFMEGRATNEKLFFGSGTQLSVL.

The CDR3 here is CAISESASATKYEQYF. In DNA form, the CDR3 reads TGTGCCATCAGTGAGTCTGCGTCGGCTACCAAATACGAGCAGTACTTC. V usage is TRBV10-3 and J usage is TRBJ2-7; D gene ambiguous. Trimming took 0 bases from V and 4 from J, leaving 16 bases between them. Germline V lookup: CDR1 ENHRY, CDR2 SYGVKD. The CDR3 runs 16 residues.

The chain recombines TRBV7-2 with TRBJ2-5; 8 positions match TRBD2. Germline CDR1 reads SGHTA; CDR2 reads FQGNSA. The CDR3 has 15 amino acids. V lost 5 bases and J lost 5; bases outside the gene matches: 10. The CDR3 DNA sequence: TGTGCCAGCAGCCGCGCAGCGGGAGCCGGGGAGACCCAGTACTTC. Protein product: CASSRAAGAGETQYF.

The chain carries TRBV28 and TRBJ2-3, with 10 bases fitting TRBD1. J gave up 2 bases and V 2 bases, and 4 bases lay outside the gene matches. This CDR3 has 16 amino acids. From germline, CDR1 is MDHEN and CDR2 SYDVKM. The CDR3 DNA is TGTGCCAGCAGTTTAAGGGACAGGGGATACACAGATACGCAGTATTTT. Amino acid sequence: CASSLRDRGYTDTQYF.

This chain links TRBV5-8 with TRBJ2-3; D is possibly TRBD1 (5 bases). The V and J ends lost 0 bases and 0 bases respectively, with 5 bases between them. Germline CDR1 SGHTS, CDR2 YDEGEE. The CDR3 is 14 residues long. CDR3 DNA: TGTGCCAGCAGCTTGGACAGGAGCACAGATACGCAGTATTTT. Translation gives CASSLDRSTDTQYF.

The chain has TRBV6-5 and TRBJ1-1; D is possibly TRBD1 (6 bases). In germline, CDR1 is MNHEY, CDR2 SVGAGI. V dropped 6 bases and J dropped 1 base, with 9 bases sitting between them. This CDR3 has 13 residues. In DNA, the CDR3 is TGTGCCAGCAGCCAGGACAGGAACACTGAAGCTTTCTTT. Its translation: CASSQDRNTEAFF.

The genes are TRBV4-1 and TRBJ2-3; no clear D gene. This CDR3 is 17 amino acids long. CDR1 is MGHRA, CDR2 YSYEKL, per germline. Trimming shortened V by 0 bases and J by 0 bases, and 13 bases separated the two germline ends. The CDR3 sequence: CASSQDSSPSSTDTQYF. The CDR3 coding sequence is TGCGCCAGCAGCCAAGATTCGAGCCCCTCTAGCACAGATACGCAGTATTTT.

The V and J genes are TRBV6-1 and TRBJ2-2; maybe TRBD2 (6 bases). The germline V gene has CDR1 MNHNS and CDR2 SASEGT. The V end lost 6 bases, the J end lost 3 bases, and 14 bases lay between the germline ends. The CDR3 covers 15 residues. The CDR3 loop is CASSPLPGDTGELFF. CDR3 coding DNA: TGTGCCAGCAGCCCTCTCCCGGGGGACACCGGGGAGCTGTTTTTT.

CDR3 DNA sequence: TGTGCCACTCATACGATGTGGGGGGAGCTGTTTTTT. As protein: CATHTMWGELFF. This chain connects TRBV19 to TRBJ2-2, with D uncertain. This CDR3 comprises 12 residues. Germline lookup yields CDR1 LNHDA and CDR2 SQIVND (reference sequence). The V end was cut by 10 bases, the J end by 8 bases, with 14 bases between.

In DNA form, the CDR3 reads TGTGCCAGTAGTATAGATTCGACAGGGGCCGGCGAGCAGTACTTC. Translation: CASSIDSTGAGEQYF. The V gene is TRBV19, the J gene TRBJ2-7, with 8 bases identical to TRBD1. Looked up from germline, CDR1 is LNHDA and CDR2 is SQIVND (reference sequence). Trimming at V came to 0 bases and at J to 6 bases, leaving 7 bases not matched to a gene. The CDR3 consists of 15 residues.

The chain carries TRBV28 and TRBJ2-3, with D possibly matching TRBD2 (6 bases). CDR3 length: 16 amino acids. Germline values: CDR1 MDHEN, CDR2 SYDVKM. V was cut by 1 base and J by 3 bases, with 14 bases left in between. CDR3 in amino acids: CASSLSRLAQTDTQYF. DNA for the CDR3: TGTGCCAGCAGTTTATCGCGGCTAGCGCAAACAGATACGCAGTATTTT.

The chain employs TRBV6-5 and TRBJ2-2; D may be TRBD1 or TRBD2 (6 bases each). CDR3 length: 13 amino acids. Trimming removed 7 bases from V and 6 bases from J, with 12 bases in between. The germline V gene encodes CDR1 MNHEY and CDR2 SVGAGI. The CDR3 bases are TGTGCCAGCACCGCCCGGGGGCCCGGGGAGCTGTTTTTT. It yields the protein CASTARGPGELFF.

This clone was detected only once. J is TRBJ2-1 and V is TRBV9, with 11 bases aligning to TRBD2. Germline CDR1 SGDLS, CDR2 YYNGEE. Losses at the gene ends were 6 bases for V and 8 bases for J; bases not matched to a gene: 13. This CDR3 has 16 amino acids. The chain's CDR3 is CASNPRLAGGFDEQFF. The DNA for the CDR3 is TGTGCCAGCAACCCGCGGTTAGCGGGAGGGTTCGATGAGCAGTTCTTC.